The T cell receptor (beta chain) under discussion was sequenced for a study of technical replicates of blood from a few donors. The assay was immunoSEQ multiplex PCR, and TCRdb's table has in-frame clones only and misses some. The sample has approximately 6,900 clones, 90% to 96% seen once. This CDR3 is built from 14 residues. The germline V gene has CDR1 SEHNR and CDR2 FQNEAQ (reference sequence). Trimming took 5 bases from V and 5 from J; bases not matched to a gene: 8. Sample: PBMCs. The V and J genes are TRBV7-9 and TRBJ1-1; 7 nucleotides align to TRBD1. The clonotype comes from a human donor in good health. The CDR3 loop reads CASSLQGPGTEAFF. The DNA for the CDR3 is TGTGCCAGCAGCCTACAGGGGCCGGGGACTGAAGCTTTCTTT.